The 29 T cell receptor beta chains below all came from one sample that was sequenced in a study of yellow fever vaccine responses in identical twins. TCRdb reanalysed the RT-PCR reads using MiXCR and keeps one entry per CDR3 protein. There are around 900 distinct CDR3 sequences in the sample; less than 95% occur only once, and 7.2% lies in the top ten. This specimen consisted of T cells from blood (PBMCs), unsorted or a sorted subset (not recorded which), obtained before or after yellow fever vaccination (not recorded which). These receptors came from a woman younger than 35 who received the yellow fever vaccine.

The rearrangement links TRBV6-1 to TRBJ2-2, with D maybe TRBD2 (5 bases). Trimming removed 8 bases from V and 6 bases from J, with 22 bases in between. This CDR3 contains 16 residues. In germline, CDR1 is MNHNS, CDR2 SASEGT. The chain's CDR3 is CASHDNDYTRPGELFF. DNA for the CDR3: TGTGCCAGCCACGACAACGACTATACGAGGCCCGGGGAGCTGTTTTTT.

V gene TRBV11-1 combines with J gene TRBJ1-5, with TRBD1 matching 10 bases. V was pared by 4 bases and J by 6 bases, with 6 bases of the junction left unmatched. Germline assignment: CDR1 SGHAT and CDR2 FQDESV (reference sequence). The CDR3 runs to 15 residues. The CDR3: CASSYDRGPGQPQHF. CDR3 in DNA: TGTGCCAGCAGCTATGACAGGGGGCCGGGTCAGCCCCAGCATTTT.

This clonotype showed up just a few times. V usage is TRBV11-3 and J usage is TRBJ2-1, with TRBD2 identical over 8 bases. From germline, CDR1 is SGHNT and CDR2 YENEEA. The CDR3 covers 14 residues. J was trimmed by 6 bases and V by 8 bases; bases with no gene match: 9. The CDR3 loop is CASSGGGGFNEQFF. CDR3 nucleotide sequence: TGTGCCAGCTCAGGCGGCGGGGGGTTCAATGAGCAGTTCTTC.

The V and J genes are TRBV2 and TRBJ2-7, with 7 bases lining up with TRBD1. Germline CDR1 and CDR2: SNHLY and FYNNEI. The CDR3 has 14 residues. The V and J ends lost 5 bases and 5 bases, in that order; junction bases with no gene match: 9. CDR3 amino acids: CASSPRTGSNEQYF. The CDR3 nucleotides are TGTGCCAGCAGTCCAAGGACAGGTTCCAACGAGCAGTACTTC.

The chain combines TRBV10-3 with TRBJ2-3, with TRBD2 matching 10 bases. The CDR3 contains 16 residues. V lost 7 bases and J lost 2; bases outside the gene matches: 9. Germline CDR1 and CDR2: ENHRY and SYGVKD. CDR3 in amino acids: CAINSPGTSVTDTQYF. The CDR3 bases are TGTGCCATCAACTCCCCCGGGACTAGCGTCACAGATACGCAGTATTTT.

Written as DNA, the CDR3 is TGTGCCAGCAGCGCCTTATTACATGAGCAGTTCTTC. Amino acid sequence: CASSALLHEQFF. The chain combines TRBV7-6 with TRBJ2-1; no definite D call. V was cut by 5 bases and J by 8 bases, with 10 bases left in between. Per germline, CDR1 SGHVS and CDR2 FNYEAQ. This CDR3 comprises 12 residues.

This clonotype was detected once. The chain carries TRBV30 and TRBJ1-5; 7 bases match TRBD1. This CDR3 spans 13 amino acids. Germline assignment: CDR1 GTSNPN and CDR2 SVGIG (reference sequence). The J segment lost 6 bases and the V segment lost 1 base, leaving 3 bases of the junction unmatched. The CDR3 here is CAWSGTGPQPQHF. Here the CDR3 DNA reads TGTGCCTGGAGTGGGACAGGCCCTCAGCCCCAGCATTTT.

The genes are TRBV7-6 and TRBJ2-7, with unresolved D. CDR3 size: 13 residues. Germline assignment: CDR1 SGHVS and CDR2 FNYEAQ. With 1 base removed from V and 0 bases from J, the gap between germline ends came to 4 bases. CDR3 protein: CASSLVSSYEQYF. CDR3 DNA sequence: TGTGCCAGCAGCTTAGTCAGCTCCTACGAGCAGTACTTC.

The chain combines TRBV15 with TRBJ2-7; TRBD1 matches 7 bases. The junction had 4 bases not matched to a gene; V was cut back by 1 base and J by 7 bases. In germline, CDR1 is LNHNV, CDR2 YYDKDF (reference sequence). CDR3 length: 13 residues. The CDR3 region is CATSRATGAEQYF. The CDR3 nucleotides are TGTGCCACCAGCAGAGCCACAGGGGCAGAGCAGTACTTC.

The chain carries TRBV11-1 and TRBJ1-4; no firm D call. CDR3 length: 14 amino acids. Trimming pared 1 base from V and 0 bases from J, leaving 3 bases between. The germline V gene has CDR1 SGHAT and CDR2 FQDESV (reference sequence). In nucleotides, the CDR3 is TGTGCCAGCAGCTTAGGGGCAACTAATGAAAAACTGTTTTTT. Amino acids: CASSLGATNEKLFF.

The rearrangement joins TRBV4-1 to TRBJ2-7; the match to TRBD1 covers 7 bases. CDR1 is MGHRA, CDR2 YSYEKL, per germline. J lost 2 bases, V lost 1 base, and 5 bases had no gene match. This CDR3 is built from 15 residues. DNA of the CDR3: TGCGCCAGCAGCCAAGGACAGGGCCGAGCCTACGAGCAGTACTTC. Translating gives CASSQGQGRAYEQYF.

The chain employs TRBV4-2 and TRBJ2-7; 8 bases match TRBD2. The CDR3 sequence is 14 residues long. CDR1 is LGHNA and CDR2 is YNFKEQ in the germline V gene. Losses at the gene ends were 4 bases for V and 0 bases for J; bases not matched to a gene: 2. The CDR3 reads CASSLTSDSYEQYF. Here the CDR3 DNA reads TGTGCCAGCAGCCTGACTAGCGACTCCTACGAGCAGTACTTC.

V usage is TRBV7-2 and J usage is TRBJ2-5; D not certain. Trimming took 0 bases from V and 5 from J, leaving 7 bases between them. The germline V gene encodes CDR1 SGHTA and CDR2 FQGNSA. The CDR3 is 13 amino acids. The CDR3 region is CASSLAVRETQYF. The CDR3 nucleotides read TGTGCCAGCAGCTTAGCGGTCCGGGAGACCCAGTACTTC.

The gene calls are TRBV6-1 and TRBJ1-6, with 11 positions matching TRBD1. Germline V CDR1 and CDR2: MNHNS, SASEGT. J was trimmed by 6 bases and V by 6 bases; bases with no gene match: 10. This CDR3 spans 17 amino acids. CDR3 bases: TGTGCCAGCAGCCGCCCCCCCGGGACAGGGGGTAATTCACCCCTCCACTTT. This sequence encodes CASSRPPGTGGNSPLHF.

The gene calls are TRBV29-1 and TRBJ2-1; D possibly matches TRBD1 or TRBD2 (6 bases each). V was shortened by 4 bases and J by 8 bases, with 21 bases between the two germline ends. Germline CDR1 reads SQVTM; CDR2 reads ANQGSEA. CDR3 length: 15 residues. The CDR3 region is CSVVGGVIPTDEQFF. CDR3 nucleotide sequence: TGCAGCGTTGTCGGGGGCGTTATCCCAACCGATGAGCAGTTCTTC.

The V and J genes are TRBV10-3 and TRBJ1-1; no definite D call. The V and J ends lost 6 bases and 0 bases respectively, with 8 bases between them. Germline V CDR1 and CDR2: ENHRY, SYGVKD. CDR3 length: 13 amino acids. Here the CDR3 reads CAISTEVNTEAFF. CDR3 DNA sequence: TGTGCCATCAGCACAGAAGTGAACACTGAAGCTTTCTTT.

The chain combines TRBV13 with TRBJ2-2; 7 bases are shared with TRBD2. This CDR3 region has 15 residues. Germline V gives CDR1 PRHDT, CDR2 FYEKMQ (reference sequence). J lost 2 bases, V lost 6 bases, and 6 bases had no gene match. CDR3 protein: CASRRLALNTGELFF. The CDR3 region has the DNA TGTGCCAGCAGGAGACTAGCACTCAACACCGGGGAGCTGTTTTTT.

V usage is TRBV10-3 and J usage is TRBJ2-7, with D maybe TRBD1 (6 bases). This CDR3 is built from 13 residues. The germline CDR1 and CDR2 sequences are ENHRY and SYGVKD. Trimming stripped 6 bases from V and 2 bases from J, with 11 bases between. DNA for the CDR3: TGTGCCATCAGCTCGGGACAAACCTACGAGCAGTACTTC. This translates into CAISSGQTYEQYF.

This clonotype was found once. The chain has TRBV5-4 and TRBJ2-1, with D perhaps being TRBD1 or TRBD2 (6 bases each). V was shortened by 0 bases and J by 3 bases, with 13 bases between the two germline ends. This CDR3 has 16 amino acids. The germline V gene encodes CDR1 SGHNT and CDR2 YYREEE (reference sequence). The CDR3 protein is CASSLGGGIIYNEQFF. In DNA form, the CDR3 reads TGTGCCAGCAGCTTGGGAGGGGGGATTATCTACAATGAGCAGTTCTTC.

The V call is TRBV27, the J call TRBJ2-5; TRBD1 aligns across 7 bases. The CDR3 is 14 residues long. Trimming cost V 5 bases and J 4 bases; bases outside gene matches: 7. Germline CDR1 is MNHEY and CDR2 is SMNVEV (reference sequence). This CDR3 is CASSRGTDLETQYF. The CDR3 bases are TGTGCCAGCAGTAGGGGGACAGACCTAGAGACCCAGTACTTC.

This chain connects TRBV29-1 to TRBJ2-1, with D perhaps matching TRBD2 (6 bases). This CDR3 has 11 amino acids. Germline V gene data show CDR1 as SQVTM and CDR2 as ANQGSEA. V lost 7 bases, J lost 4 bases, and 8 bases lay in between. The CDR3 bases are TGCAGCGCGACTAGATACAATGAGCAGTTCTTC. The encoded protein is CSATRYNEQFF.

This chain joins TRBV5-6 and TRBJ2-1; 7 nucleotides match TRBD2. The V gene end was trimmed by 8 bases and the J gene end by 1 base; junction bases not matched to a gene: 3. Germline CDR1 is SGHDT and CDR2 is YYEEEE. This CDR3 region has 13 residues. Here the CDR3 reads CASGGVSYNEQFF. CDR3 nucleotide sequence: TGTGCCAGTGGGGGGGTGTCCTACAATGAGCAGTTCTTC.

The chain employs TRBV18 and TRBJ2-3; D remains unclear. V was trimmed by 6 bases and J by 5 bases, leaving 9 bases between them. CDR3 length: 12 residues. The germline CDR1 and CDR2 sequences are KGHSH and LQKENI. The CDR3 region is CASSYGLDTQYF. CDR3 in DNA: TGTGCCAGCTCGTATGGATTAGATACGCAGTATTTT.

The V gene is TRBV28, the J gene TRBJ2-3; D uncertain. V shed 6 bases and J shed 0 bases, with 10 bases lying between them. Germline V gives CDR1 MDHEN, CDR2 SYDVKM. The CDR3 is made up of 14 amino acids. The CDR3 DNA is TGTGCCAGCAGCCGAGACCTAAGCACAGATACGCAGTATTTT. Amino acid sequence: CASSRDLSTDTQYF.

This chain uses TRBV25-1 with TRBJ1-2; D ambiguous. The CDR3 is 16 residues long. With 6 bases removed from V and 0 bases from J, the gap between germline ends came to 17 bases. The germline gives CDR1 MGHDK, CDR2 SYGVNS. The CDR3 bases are TGTGCCAGCAGCCAACCAGTGAGACGGTCTAACTATGGCTACACCTTC. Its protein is CASSQPVRRSNYGYTF.

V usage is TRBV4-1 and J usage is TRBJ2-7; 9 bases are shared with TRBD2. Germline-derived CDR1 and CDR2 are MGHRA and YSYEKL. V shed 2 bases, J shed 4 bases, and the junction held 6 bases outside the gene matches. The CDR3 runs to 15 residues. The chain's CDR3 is CASSQLAGAIYEQYF. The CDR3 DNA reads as TGCGCCAGCAGCCAATTAGCGGGGGCCATTTACGAGCAGTACTTC.

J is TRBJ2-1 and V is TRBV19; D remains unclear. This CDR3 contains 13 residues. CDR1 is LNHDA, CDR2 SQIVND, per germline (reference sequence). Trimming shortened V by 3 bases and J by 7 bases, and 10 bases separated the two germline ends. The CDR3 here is CASSIFSPNEQFF. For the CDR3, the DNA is TGTGCCAGTAGTATTTTTAGCCCTAATGAGCAGTTCTTC.

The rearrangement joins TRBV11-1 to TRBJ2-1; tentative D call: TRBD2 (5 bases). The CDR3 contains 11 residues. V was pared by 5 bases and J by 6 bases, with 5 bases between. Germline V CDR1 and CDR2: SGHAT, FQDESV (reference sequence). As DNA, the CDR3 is TGTGCCAGCAGCGCGGGCAATGAGCAGTTCTTC. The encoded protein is CASSAGNEQFF.

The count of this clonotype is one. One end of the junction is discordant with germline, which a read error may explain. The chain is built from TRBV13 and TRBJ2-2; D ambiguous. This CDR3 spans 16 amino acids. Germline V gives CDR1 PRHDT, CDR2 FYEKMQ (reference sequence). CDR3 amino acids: CASTLDVGSDRGELFF. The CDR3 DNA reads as TGTGCCAGCACCTTAGACGTGGGATCTGATAGGGGGGAGCTGTTTTTT.